This section outlines one T cell receptor beta chain sequence together with its context. No antigen is known for it. Looked up from germline, CDR1 is LNHDA and CDR2 is SQIVND (reference sequence). After removal of 7 bases from V and 12 bases from J, the junction contained 17 bases not matched to a gene. The CDR3 sequence is 15 residues long. Clones were sequenced by immunoSEQ multiplex PCR, and TCRdb holds only the in-frame ones, with some missing. This sample has under 110,000 clones, with about nine tenths found just once. The source of the sample is a study of siplizumab effects on memory and regulatory T cells. The study's findings and limits: Siplizumab significantly brought down the alloreactive sequences that trace back to unstimulated CD4+ memory cells. Memory cells seemed less diverse than naive T cells, which also seemed major contributors to the alloresponse. In siplizumab cultures, the suppressive function of proliferating Tregs remained unconfirmed.

The gene calls are TRBV19 and TRBJ2-1; 8 bases map to TRBD2. This sequence originates from a human donor in good health. Sequenced: non-Treg CD4+ T cells sorted from blood. The CDR3 sequence: CASTHSTGTSSGQFF. CDR3 nucleotides: TGTGCCAGTACCCATTCAACGGGGACTAGTAGCGGGCAGTTCTTC.